This T cell receptor beta chain stems from a study of T cells in Graves' hyperthyroidism and ophthalmopathy. Disease lasting under 3 months, a NOSPECS grade of at least 4, and a Clinical Activity Score of at least 3 were features of the ophthalmopathy patients. Lactation, pregnancy, other autoimmune disease or uncontrolled infection excluded patients. TCR beta CDR3 regions were amplified from RNA transcripts. The study used the HTBI primer set for a first-round RT-PCR of the TCR CDR3. TCRdb passed the multiplex PCR reads through MiXCR, listing each CDR3 protein once. The data hold about 400,000 distinct CDR3 sequences, with over 13% observed a single time. The germline gives CDR1 MGHDK, CDR2 SYGVNS. CDR3 length: 16 residues. V trimming: 7 bases; J trimming: 4 bases; junction bases outside the gene matches: 12.

The chain joins TRBV25-1 to TRBJ2-1, with 8 bases fitting TRBD1. Sample: blood. The origin of this receptor is a middle-aged man with Graves' ophthalmopathy. The CDR3 DNA reads as TGTGCCAGCACAGATACGGGGACAGGCCCATACAATGAGCAGTTCTTC. This translates into CASTDTGTGPYNEQFF.